These 28 T cell receptor beta chains were all obtained from the same sample, sequenced in a study of identical twins. TCRdb analysed the 5' RACE reads with MiXCR anew, one entry per CDR3 protein. The sample includes 200,000 to 250,000 distinct CDR3 sequences, roughly 7.1% of them seen just once. These records were also assigned to another study, of T cells expressing NK-cell markers.

Sample: CD8+ T cells sorted from blood. The receptor set was obtained from a woman aged 18-35 years in good health.

This clonotype was counted ten times or more. The chain combines TRBV7-6 with TRBJ1-5; D is ambiguous. Per the germline V gene, CDR1 is SGHVS and CDR2 is FNYEAQ. This CDR3 is 12 amino acids long. Trimming shortened V by 10 bases and J by 7 bases, and 14 bases separated the two germline ends. CDR3: CATGHLDQPQHF. The CDR3, as DNA: TGTGCCACCGGGCACCTCGACCAGCCCCAGCATTTT.

This clonotype came up a few times. The chain employs TRBV5-6 and TRBJ2-7; no reliable D call. V lost 4 bases and J lost 9, with 14 bases in between. The CDR3 covers 12 residues. The V gene's germline CDR1 is SGHDT and CDR2 YYEEEE. CDR3 coding DNA: TGTGCCAGCAGCCCAGGAGCCGGCGGGCAGTACTTC. Its protein product is CASSPGAGGQYF.

This clonotype was seen more than once but under ten times. The J gene is TRBJ2-1, the V gene TRBV12-3 or TRBV12-4; unclear D gene. The V and J ends lost 1 base and 9 bases respectively, with 4 bases between them. This CDR3 has 11 residues. CDR3 nucleotides: TGTGCCAGCAGTTTAGAGGTTGAGCAGTTCTTC. It encodes CASSLEVEQFF.

This clonotype was observed a handful of times. The chain employs TRBV27 and TRBJ2-3; 7 nucleotides agree with TRBD2. V trimming: 5 bases; J trimming: 0 bases; junction bases outside the gene matches: 5. The CDR3 spans 15 residues. The V gene's germline CDR1 is MNHEY and CDR2 SMNVEV (reference sequence). CDR3 in DNA: TGTGCCAGCAGTACCCTAGCGGCGAGCACAGATACGCAGTATTTT. This codes for CASSTLAASTDTQYF.

The table lists this clonotype with many counts. This chain joins TRBV9 and TRBJ2-2; 8 bases fit TRBD2. The CDR3 has 14 amino acids. CDR1 SGDLS and CDR2 YYNGEE come from the germline V gene. V lost 5 bases and J lost 6; bases outside the gene matches: 6. CDR3 sequence: CASRAPTSAGELFF. CDR3 nucleotide sequence: TGTGCCAGCAGGGCTCCGACTAGCGCCGGGGAGCTGTTTTTT.

The V call is TRBV12-5, the J call TRBJ2-1; TRBD2 agrees at 16 bases. The V gene's germline CDR1 is LGHNT and CDR2 FRNRAP. The CDR3 extends over 18 amino acids. V dropped 4 bases and J dropped 7; count of bases not matched to a gene: 10. The chain's CDR3 is CASGSGTSGRAGGNEQFF. The CDR3 DNA is TGTGCTAGTGGTTCTGGGACTAGCGGGAGGGCTGGGGGGAATGAGCAGTTCTTC.

The rearrangement links TRBV27 to TRBJ2-2; D unclear. CDR3 length equals 12 residues. In germline, CDR1 is MNHEY, CDR2 SMNVEV (reference sequence). V was pared by 5 bases and J by 7 bases, with 8 bases between. CDR3 sequence: CASSRVGGELFF. For the CDR3, the DNA is TGTGCCAGCAGTAGAGTAGGCGGGGAGCTGTTTTTT.

This clonotype was recorded many times. V and J are TRBV12-3 or TRBV12-4 and TRBJ2-2; 7 bases line up with TRBD2. V dropped 3 bases and J dropped 0; count of bases not matched to a gene: 7. The CDR3 covers 17 residues. In DNA form, the CDR3 reads TGTGCCAGCAGTTTCCCCCGCGGGAGCCCGAACACCGGGGAGCTGTTTTTT. Translation gives CASSFPRGSPNTGELFF.

The chain combines TRBV3-1 with TRBJ2-5, with a weak D call TRBD1 (6 bases). CDR1 is LGHDT, CDR2 YNNKEL, per germline (reference sequence). Trimming took off 2 bases at V and 2 bases at J, with 9 bases between the two ends. The CDR3 totals 14 residues. CDR3 in amino acids: CASSQRTAQETQYF. CDR3 nucleotides: TGTGCCAGCAGCCAAAGGACAGCTCAAGAGACCCAGTACTTC.

This clonotype was detected a few times. The chain uses TRBV20-1 and TRBJ2-1, with D perhaps matching TRBD2 (5 bases). Germline CDR1 is DFQATT and CDR2 is SNEGSKA (reference sequence). V lost 1 base and J lost 5, with 15 bases in between. This CDR3 is built from 15 residues. The CDR3 DNA reads as TGCAGTGCTAGAGTGACGCTAGCAGCCCACAATGAGCAGTTCTTC. Protein product: CSARVTLAAHNEQFF.

With respect to this clonotype: The junction departs from germline at one end; a sequencing error may be responsible. This chain links TRBV3-1 with TRBJ2-1; 12 bases map to TRBD2. Germline loops: CDR1 LGHDT, CDR2 YNNKEL (reference sequence). The CDR3 totals 18 residues. In nucleotides, the CDR3 is TGTACCAGCAGTTTTCGGAGTCTAGCGGGGGGGCCAGAGAATGAGCAGTTCTTC. Encoded protein: CTSSFRSLAGGPENEQFF.

This chain's CDR3 is CASSESLGGFNEQFF. For the CDR3, the DNA is TGTGCCAGCAGTGAATCCCTCGGGGGCTTTAATGAGCAGTTCTTC. The chain joins TRBV2 to TRBJ2-1; possibly TRBD1 or TRBD2 for D (6 bases each). The germline CDR1 and CDR2 sequences are SNHLY and FYNNEI. The CDR3 has 15 amino acids. Trimming took 2 bases from V and 7 from J, leaving 15 bases between them.

V is TRBV2 and J is TRBJ2-7; 11 bases fit TRBD2. The CDR3 covers 16 residues. Germline lookup yields CDR1 SNHLY and CDR2 FYNNEI. Trimming at V came to 8 bases and at J to 2 bases, leaving 11 bases not matched to a gene. In DNA form, the CDR3 reads TGTGCCAGCGACTACTCGACTAGCGGGGAGACCTACGAGCAGTACTTC. It specifies CASDYSTSGETYEQYF.

In this sample, this clonotype turned up many times. V is TRBV9 and J is TRBJ2-1; TRBD2 agrees at 11 bases. Losses at the gene ends were 0 bases for V and 7 bases for J; bases not matched to a gene: 3. This CDR3 has 15 residues. Germline V CDR1 and CDR2: SGDLS, YYNGEE. CDR3: CASSVVSGRANEQFF. The DNA of the CDR3 is TGTGCCAGCAGCGTAGTTAGCGGGAGGGCGAATGAGCAGTTCTTC.

This clonotype was picked up many times. This chain connects TRBV5-1 to TRBJ1-1; TRBD1 matches 9 bases. The length of the CDR3 is 13 residues. The V gene's germline CDR1 is SGHRS and CDR2 YFSETQ. V trimming: 3 bases; J trimming: 7 bases; junction bases outside the gene matches: 4. The CDR3 is CASSYRTGVEAFF. For the CDR3, the DNA is TGCGCCAGCAGCTACAGGACAGGGGTTGAAGCTTTCTTT.

Worth noting for this clonotype: A much larger clone sits a single nucleotide away, making a read error possible. The chain is built from TRBV14 and TRBJ2-7, with D unclear. The CDR3 runs 11 residues. V lost 0 bases to trimming and J lost 5 bases, with 2 bases between them. CDR1 is SGHDN and CDR2 is FVKESK in the germline V gene. CDR3 sequence: CASSQDHEQYF. CDR3 sequence (DNA): TGTGCCAGCAGCCAAGACCACGAGCAGTACTTC.

The rearrangement links TRBV9 to TRBJ2-7, with D uncertain. Per the germline V gene, CDR1 is SGDLS and CDR2 is YYNGEE. The V end lost 4 bases, the J end lost 0 bases, and 8 bases lay between the germline ends. CDR3 size: 13 residues. CDR3: CASSTGPSYEQYF. In nucleotides, the CDR3 is TGTGCCAGCAGCACCGGACCCTCCTACGAGCAGTACTTC.

This clonotype was recorded a few times. The CDR3 bases are TGTGCCAGCAGCGAGGGGGGGGGGACCGGGGAGCTGTTTTTT. The encoded protein is CASSEGGGTGELFF. The chain uses TRBV9 and TRBJ2-2, with a weak D call TRBD2 (7 bases). Germline V CDR1 and CDR2: SGDLS, YYNGEE. This CDR3 has 14 residues. V lost 3 bases and J 5 bases, leaving 11 bases between the germline ends.

This clonotype was observed a few times. The chain is built from TRBV3-1 and TRBJ2-4; D may be TRBD2 (6 bases). The CDR3 is 13 amino acids. V was trimmed by 4 bases and J by 9 bases, leaving 13 bases between them. Per germline, CDR1 LGHDT and CDR2 YNNKEL (reference sequence). The CDR3 nucleotides read TGTGCCAGCAGCCGGGGTAGCGGTGTCATTCAGTACTTC. Amino acid sequence: CASSRGSGVIQYF.

In its sample, this clonotype was seen a few times. The genes are TRBV10-3 and TRBJ2-4, with 8 bases that match TRBD2. The CDR3 loop spans 14 amino acids. Germline CDR1 reads ENHRY; CDR2 reads SYGVKD. V lost 2 bases, J lost 8 bases, and 5 bases stayed unmatched. The CDR3 DNA is TGTGCCATCAGTGAGGCTGACGGGGGGGACATTCAGTACTTC. Translated: CAISEADGGDIQYF.

This chain uses TRBV27 with TRBJ2-7; possible D gene TRBD1, 5 bases. The germline gives CDR1 MNHEY, CDR2 SMNVEV (reference sequence). V lost 4 bases and J lost 0, with 10 bases in between. The CDR3 contains 14 residues. In DNA, the CDR3 is TGTGCCAGCAGTTCAGCAGGGTTCTCCTACGAGCAGTACTTC. Protein sequence: CASSSAGFSYEQYF.

This chain joins TRBV5-1 and TRBJ2-7, with a possible D match to TRBD1 (6 bases). Between the trimmed V and J ends, which lost 4 bases and 3 bases, there was a span of 14 bases. Germline V lookup: CDR1 SGHRS, CDR2 YFSETQ. The CDR3 has 14 residues. In DNA form, the CDR3 reads TGCGCCAGCAGCCTGACAGGCCCCCTCTACGAGCAGTACTTC. It codes for CASSLTGPLYEQYF.

A few counts support this clonotype. The V and J genes are TRBV12-3 or TRBV12-4 and TRBJ2-7; D may be TRBD1 (5 bases). The CDR3 covers 13 residues. V dropped 8 bases and J dropped 5 bases, with 16 bases sitting between them. The CDR3 DNA follows: TGTGCCAGCCGCCTTTCAGGGTATCACGAGCAGTACTTC. This codes for CASRLSGYHEQYF.

This clonotype was seen a handful of times. J is TRBJ2-2 and V is TRBV14; the D is unclear. From germline, CDR1 is SGHDN and CDR2 FVKESK. The V end was cut by 2 bases, the J end by 6 bases, with 13 bases between. The length of the CDR3 is 15 residues. The CDR3 DNA reads TGTGCCAGCAGCCAAAGACAAAGTACGCCCGGGGAGCTGTTTTTT. It encodes CASSQRQSTPGELFF.

This clonotype was seen a handful of times. The rearrangement uses TRBV6-5 and TRBJ2-5; the match to TRBD2 covers 9 bases. The CDR3 totals 15 residues. The V segment lost 4 bases and the J segment 5 bases; nucleotides outside the gene matches: 8. CDR1 and CDR2 (germline): MNHEY, SVGAGI. CDR3 in DNA: TGTGCCAGCAGTTTGAGCGGGAGGATTGGCGAGACCCAGTACTTC. Amino acids: CASSLSGRIGETQYF.

This clonotype was seen a few times. The chain has TRBV9 and TRBJ2-3, with D possibly being TRBD1 or TRBD2 (5 bases each). The CDR3 is 18 residues long. CDR1 and CDR2 (germline): SGDLS, YYNGEE. Trimming stripped 1 base from V and 2 bases from J, with 20 bases between. The CDR3 DNA sequence: TGTGCCAGCAGCGTAAACCCATCCCAACGGGACGTCACAGATACGCAGTATTTT. It encodes CASSVNPSQRDVTDTQYF.

For this clonotype: Since a much larger clone is just one base distant, this may be a read error. This rearrangement joins TRBV9 to TRBJ2-3, with 13 bases aligning to TRBD2. Trimming cost V 5 bases and J 8 bases; bases outside gene matches: 11. In germline, CDR1 is SGDLS, CDR2 YYNGEE. The CDR3 is 16 amino acids. The CDR3 spells CASSSGTSGAGVTQYF. The CDR3 DNA follows: TGTGCCAGCAGTTCCGGGACTAGCGGGGCGGGAGTTACGCAGTATTTT. Full variable domain (remainder filled in from reference TRBV9 and TRBJ2-3): DSGVTQTPKHLITATGQRVTLRCSPRSGDLSVYWYQQSLDQGLQFLIQYYNGEERAKGNILERFSAQQFPDLHSELNLSSLELGDSALYFCASSSGTSGAGVTQYFGPGTRLTVL.

The CDR3 nucleotides are TGTGCCAGCAGTAAACCGGGACTAGCGGACAATGAGCAGTTCTTC. Translation: CASSKPGLADNEQFF. The chain couples TRBV6-1 to TRBJ2-1; 11 bases are a match to TRBD2. CDR1 and CDR2 (germline): MNHNS, SASEGT. V trimming: 5 bases; J trimming: 5 bases; junction bases outside the gene matches: 5. CDR3 size: 15 residues.